This T cell receptor (beta chain) stems from a study of graft-versus-host responses after intestinal transplantation. Using immunoSEQ multiplex PCR, the repertoire was profiled, and TCRdb retains in-frame clones only, with some absent. The data contain about 9,800 clones, 78% of them seen just once; the ten biggest clones take up approximately 25%. Trimming removed 3 bases at V and 0 bases at J, with 13 bases between. The CDR3 has 16 residues. Per the germline V gene, CDR1 is SGHTA and CDR2 is FQGNSA. Intraepithelial and lamina propria lymphocytes were isolated from graft specimens. Notes on the study in general: HvG clone declines early post-transplant were associated with peak circulating GvH levels. Detected in recipient marrow were GvH clones, some of which were first observed in ileum or blood.

On this clone: The antigen is undetermined.

The source material was ileum tissue, sampled 500 to 550 days after intestinal transplant. This chain uses TRBV7-2 with TRBJ2-3, with D possibly matching TRBD2 (5 bases). The clonotype originates from a human patient who received an intestinal transplant, so some T cells may come from the graft donor. CDR3 residues: CASSFGWTASTDTQYF. In nucleotides, the CDR3 is TGTGCCAGCAGCTTTGGGTGGACTGCTAGCACAGATACGCAGTATTTT.